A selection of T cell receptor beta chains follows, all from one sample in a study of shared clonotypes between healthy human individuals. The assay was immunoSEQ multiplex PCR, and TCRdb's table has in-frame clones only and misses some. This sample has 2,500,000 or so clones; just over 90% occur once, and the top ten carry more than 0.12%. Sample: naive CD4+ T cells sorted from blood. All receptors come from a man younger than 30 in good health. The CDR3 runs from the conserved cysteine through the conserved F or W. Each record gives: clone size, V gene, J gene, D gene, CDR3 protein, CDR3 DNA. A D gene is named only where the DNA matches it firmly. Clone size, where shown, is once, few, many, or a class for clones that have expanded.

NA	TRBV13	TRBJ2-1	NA	CASSLPLLRNEQFF	TGTGCCAGCAGCTTACCACTGCTCAGGAATGAGCAGTTCTTC
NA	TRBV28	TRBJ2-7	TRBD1	CASSDRAGYYEQYF	TGTGCCAGCAGTGACAGGGCAGGGTACTACGAGCAGTACTTC
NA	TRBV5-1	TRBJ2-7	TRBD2	CASSLDPSGEQYF	TGCGCCAGCAGCTTGGACCCTAGCGGCGAGCAGTACTTC
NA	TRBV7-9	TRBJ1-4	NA	CASSLEVGDKREKLFF	TGTGCCAGCAGCTTAGAGGTGGGGGACAAGAGGGAAAAACTGTTTTTT
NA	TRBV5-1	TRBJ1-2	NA	CASSLASGVDGYTF	TGCGCCAGCAGCTTGGCCTCGGGAGTGGACGGCTACACCTTC
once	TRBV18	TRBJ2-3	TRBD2	CASSLAGFTDTQYF	TGTGCCAGCTCACTAGCGGGGTTCACAGATACGCAGTATTTT
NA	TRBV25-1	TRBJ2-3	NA	CASRVGDTQYF	TGTGCCAGCAGGGTGGGAGATACGCAGTATTTT
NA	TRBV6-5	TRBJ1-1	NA	CASSPGEGSTEAFF	TGTGCCAGCAGCCCCGGGGAAGGGAGTACTGAAGCTTTCTTT
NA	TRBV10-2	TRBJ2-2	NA	CASGNRVDTGELFF	TGCGCCAGCGGTAACAGGGTTGACACCGGGGAGCTGTTTTTT
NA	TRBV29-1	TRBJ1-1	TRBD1	CSATGGGTEAFF	TGCAGCGCTACAGGGGGCGGCACTGAAGCTTTCTTT
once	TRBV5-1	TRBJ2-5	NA	CASSSDGIQETQYF	TGCGCCAGCAGCTCAGACGGAATACAAGAGACCCAGTACTTC
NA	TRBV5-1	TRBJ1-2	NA	CASSYTLGGYTF	TGCGCCAGCAGCTATACCCTCGGAGGCTACACCTTC
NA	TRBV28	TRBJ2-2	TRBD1	CASRSGTGVGELFF	TGTGCCAGCAGGTCCGGGACAGGGGTCGGGGAGCTGTTTTTT
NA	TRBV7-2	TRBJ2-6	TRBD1	CASSHPWTGTGANVLTF	TGTGCCAGCAGCCACCCCTGGACAGGGACTGGGGCCAACGTCCTGACTTTC
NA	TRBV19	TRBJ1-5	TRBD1	CASSEGQMNQPQHF	TGTGCCAGTAGTGAGGGACAGATGAATCAGCCCCAGCATTTT
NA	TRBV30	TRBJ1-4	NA	CAWSSGTAKANEKLFF	TGTGCCTGGAGTTCAGGCACCGCAAAAGCTAATGAAAAACTGTTTTTT
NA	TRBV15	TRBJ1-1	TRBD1	CATSSGTGGSGAFF	TGTGCCACCAGCAGTGGGACAGGGGGTTCAGGGGCTTTCTTT
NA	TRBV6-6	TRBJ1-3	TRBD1	CASRTGTGEGNTIYF	TGTGCCAGCAGAACCGGGACAGGGGAAGGAAACACCATATATTTT
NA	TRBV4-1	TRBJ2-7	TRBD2	CASSLSAGVPYEQYF	TGCGCCAGCAGCCTGTCAGCGGGAGTCCCCTACGAGCAGTACTTC
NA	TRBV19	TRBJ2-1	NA	CASSIDHVTDNEQFF	TGTGCCAGTAGTATAGATCATGTGACAGACAATGAGCAGTTCTTC
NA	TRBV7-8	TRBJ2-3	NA	CASSNEGGISTDTQYF	TGTGCCAGCAGCAACGAGGGGGGGATCAGCACAGATACGCAGTATTTT
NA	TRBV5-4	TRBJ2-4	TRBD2	CASSRLALAGDGNIQYF	TGTGCCAGCAGCCGACTCGCCTTAGCGGGGGATGGAAACATTCAGTACTTC
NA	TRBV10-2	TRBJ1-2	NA	CASSGATSARGDGYTF	TGCGCCAGCAGTGGGGCTACGTCGGCGCGGGGCGATGGCTACACCTTC
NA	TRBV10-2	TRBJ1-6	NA	CATRAQVWDSPLHF	TGCGCCACCCGAGCACAGGTTTGGGATTCACCCCTCCACTTT
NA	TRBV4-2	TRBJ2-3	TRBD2	CASSQVASGSTDTQYF	TGTGCCAGCAGCCAAGTGGCTAGCGGATCCACAGATACGCAGTATTTT
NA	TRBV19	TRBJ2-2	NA	CASSISQLAAGELFF	TGTGCCAGTAGTATATCGCAGCTAGCAGCCGGGGAGCTGTTTTTT
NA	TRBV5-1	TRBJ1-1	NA	CASSSDGRIDTEAFF	TGCGCCAGCAGTTCGGACGGGAGAATAGACACTGAAGCTTTCTTT
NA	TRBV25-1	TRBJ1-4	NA	CASSDFGGFNEKLFF	TGTGCCAGCAGTGATTTCGGGGGGTTTAATGAAAAACTGTTTTTT
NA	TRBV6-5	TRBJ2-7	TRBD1	CASYRTGGYEQYF	TGTGCCAGCTATCGGACAGGGGGCTACGAGCAGTACTTC
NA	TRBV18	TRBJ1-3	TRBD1	CASSPPRTGRGNTIYF	TGTGCCAGCTCACCACCTCGGACAGGGAGAGGAAACACCATATATTTT
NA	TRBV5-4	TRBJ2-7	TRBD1	CASSFGGDRGFDEQYF	TGTGCCAGCAGCTTCGGTGGAGACAGGGGGTTCGACGAGCAGTACTTC
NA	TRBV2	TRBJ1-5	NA	CASRSEGNQPQHF	TGTGCCAGCAGGTCAGAGGGGAATCAGCCCCAGCATTTT
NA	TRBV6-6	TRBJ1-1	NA	CASYRVGTEAFF	TGTGCCAGCTACAGGGTGGGCACTGAAGCTTTCTTT
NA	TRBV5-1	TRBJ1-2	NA	CASSLAGGPNYGYTF	TGCGCCAGCAGCTTGGCAGGAGGCCCTAACTATGGCTACACCTTC
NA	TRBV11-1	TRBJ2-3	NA	CASSDTKVFAAGTDTQYF	TGTGCCAGCAGCGATACAAAGGTTTTCGCGGCGGGAACAGATACGCAGTATTTT
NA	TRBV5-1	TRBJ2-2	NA	CASSLVPTGNTGELFF	TGCGCCAGCAGCTTGGTACCGACAGGGAACACCGGGGAGCTGTTTTTT
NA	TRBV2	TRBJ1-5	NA	CASSEAIQGADQPQHF	TGTGCCAGCAGTGAAGCAATCCAGGGAGCGGATCAGCCCCAGCATTTT
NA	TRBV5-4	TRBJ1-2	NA	CASSLNQGINGYTF	TGTGCCAGCAGCTTGAATCAGGGGATCAATGGCTACACCTTC
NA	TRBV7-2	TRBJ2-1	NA	CASSLYNNEQFF	TGTGCCAGCAGCTTATATAACAATGAGCAGTTCTTC
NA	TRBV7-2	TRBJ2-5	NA	CASSLAPRETQYF	TGTGCCAGCAGCTTAGCGCCTAGGGAGACCCAGTACTTC
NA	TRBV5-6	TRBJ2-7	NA	CASSHPPDGGPSYEQYF	TGTGCCAGCAGCCACCCTCCCGACGGGGGGCCTTCCTACGAGCAGTACTTC
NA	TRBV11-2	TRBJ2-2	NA	CASSPRLNGELFF	TGTGCCAGCAGCCCAAGACTGAACGGGGAGCTGTTTTTT
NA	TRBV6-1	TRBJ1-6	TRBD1	CASKGDSSYNSPLHF	TGTGCCAGCAAAGGGGACAGCTCCTATAATTCACCCCTCCACTTT
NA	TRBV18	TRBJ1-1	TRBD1	CASSPDRVVKTEAFF	TGTGCCAGCTCACCTGACAGGGTCGTTAAGACTGAAGCTTTCTTT
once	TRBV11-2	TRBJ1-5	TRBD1	CASSLGKGANQPQHF	TGTGCCAGCAGCTTAGGAAAGGGGGCAAATCAGCCCCAGCATTTT
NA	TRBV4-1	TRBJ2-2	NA	CASSQEGVARGTGELFF	TGCGCCAGCAGCCAAGAAGGAGTTGCTCGGGGGACCGGGGAGCTGTTTTTT
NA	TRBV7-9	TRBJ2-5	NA	CASTLDQNRETQYF	TGTGCCAGCACCCTGGACCAAAATCGGGAGACCCAGTACTTC
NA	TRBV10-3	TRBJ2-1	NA	CAISDGSGEFF	TGTGCCATCAGTGACGGGTCAGGGGAGTTCTTC
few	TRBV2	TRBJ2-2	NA	CASSGDSNTGELFF	TGTGCCAGCAGTGGAGACAGTAACACCGGGGAGCTGTTTTTT
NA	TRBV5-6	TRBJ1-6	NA	CASSLAPTAVNSPLHF	TGTGCCAGCAGCTTGGCCCCCACGGCGGTAAATTCACCCCTCCACTTT
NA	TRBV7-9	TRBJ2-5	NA	CASSLVAGGQETQYF	TGTGCCAGCAGCTTAGTGGCAGGTGGACAAGAGACCCAGTACTTC
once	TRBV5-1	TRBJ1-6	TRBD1	CASSWGQGTDNSPLHF	TGCGCCAGCAGCTGGGGACAGGGGACCGATAATTCACCCCTCCACTTT
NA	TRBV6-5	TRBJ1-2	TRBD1	CASSYTGGLNYGYTF	TGTGCCAGCAGTTATACAGGGGGCTTAAACTATGGCTACACCTTC